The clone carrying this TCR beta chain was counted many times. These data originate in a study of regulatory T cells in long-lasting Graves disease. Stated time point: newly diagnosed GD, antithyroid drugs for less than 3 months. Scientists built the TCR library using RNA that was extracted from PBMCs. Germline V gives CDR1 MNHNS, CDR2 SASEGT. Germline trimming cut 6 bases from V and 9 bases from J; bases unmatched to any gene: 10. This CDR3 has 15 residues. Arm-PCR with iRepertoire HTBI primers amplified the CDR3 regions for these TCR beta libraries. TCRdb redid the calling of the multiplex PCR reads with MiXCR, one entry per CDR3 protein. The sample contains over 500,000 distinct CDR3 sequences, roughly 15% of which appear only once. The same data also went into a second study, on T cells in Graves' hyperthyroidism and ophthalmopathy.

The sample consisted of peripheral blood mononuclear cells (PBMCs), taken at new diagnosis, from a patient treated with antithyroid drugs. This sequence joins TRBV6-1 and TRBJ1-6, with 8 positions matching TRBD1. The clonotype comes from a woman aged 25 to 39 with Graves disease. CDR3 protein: CASRPGQGGGSPLHF. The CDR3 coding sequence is TGTGCCAGCAGACCCGGACAGGGCGGCGGTTCACCCCTCCACTTT.